The 32 T cell receptor beta chains presented below share a single source sample, sequenced in a study of T cell changes during pregnancy in multiple sclerosis. This table comes from immunoSEQ multiplex PCR, and its TCRdb copy is limited to in-frame clones, with some not included. Seen here are tens of thousands of clones, approximately 90% observed once, and the top ten hold roughly 1.4%. The input for sequencing was peripheral blood, taken in the second trimester of pregnancy. All receptors derive from a female donor with multiple sclerosis, enrolled in a pregnancy study.

This rearrangement joins TRBV5-1 to TRBJ2-5, with 12 bases matching TRBD2. The CDR3 contains 15 residues. J was trimmed by 2 bases and V by 7 bases; bases with no gene match: 6. Germline CDR1 SGHRS, CDR2 YFSETQ. In nucleotides, the CDR3 is TGCGCCAGCTGCTCCGGACTAGCGGGGCAAGAGACCCAGTACTTC. It codes for CASCSGLAGQETQYF.

In this sample, this clone turned up a few times. This sequence joins TRBV19 and TRBJ2-2; tentative D call: TRBD2 (5 bases). The V and J ends lost 4 bases and 5 bases respectively, with 14 bases between them. The germline CDR1 and CDR2 sequences are LNHDA and SQIVND (reference sequence). The CDR3 runs to 15 residues. The DNA for the CDR3 is TGTGCCAGTAGTACTGGGGTTGGGGAGACCGGGGAGCTGTTTTTT. It specifies CASSTGVGETGELFF. Using reference TRBV19 and TRBJ2-2 for the parts outside the CDR3, the full variable domain is DGGITQSPKYLFRKEGQNVTLSCEQNLNHDAMYWYRQDPGQGLRLIYYSQIVNDFQKGDIAEGYSVSREKKESFPLTVTSAQKNPTAFYLCASSTGVGETGELFFGEGSRLTVL.

This sequence joins TRBV25-1 and TRBJ1-1, with 8 bases identical to TRBD1. The V gene's germline CDR1 is MGHDK and CDR2 SYGVNS. The CDR3 loop spans 12 amino acids. The ends lost 2 bases at V and 11 bases at J; junction bases unmatched: 4. CDR3 residues: CASSEQDRVAFF. CDR3 DNA sequence: TGTGCCAGCAGTGAACAGGACAGGGTGGCTTTCTTT.

This clone showed up just once. The V gene is TRBV27, the J gene TRBJ1-2; possible D gene TRBD1, 5 bases. The CDR3 runs to 13 residues. Trimming took 2 bases from V and 5 from J, leaving 9 bases between them. Looked up from germline, CDR1 is MNHEY and CDR2 is SMNVEV (reference sequence). CDR3 region: CASSLRGGYGYTF. In DNA, the CDR3 is TGTGCCAGCAGTTTAAGGGGAGGATATGGCTACACCTTC.

This chain uses TRBV2 with TRBJ1-3; D not resolved. Germline values: CDR1 SNHLY, CDR2 FYNNEI. Trimming shortened V by 6 bases and J by 0 bases, and 9 bases separated the two germline ends. The CDR3 loop spans 14 amino acids. This CDR3 is CASSVSSSGNTIYF. The CDR3 nucleotides are TGTGCCAGCAGCGTCTCGAGCTCTGGAAACACCATATATTTT.

The chain carries TRBV5-1 and TRBJ2-6; 7 bases fit TRBD1. CDR1 and CDR2 (germline): SGHRS, YFSETQ. The CDR3 runs 16 residues. V lost 2 bases, J lost 2 bases, and 4 bases stayed unmatched. The CDR3 coding sequence is TGCGCCAGCAGCTTTGTAGGGGGCCCTGGGGCCAACGTCCTGACTTTC. This translates into CASSFVGGPGANVLTF.

This chain links TRBV19 with TRBJ1-2; the match to TRBD1 covers 10 bases. Germline V gene lookup returns CDR1 LNHDA and CDR2 SQIVND (reference sequence). This CDR3 is 16 amino acids long. J gave up 0 bases and V 4 bases, and 5 bases lay outside the gene matches. Here the CDR3 DNA reads TGTGCCAGTAGTACCATTGGACAGGGGGCTAACTATGGCTACACCTTC. This gives the protein CASSTIGQGANYGYTF.

This clone was seen only a few times. The rearrangement links TRBV6-5 to TRBJ2-5, with 7 bases matching TRBD1. Germline V gene data show CDR1 as MNHEY and CDR2 as SVGAGI. The CDR3 is 15 residues long. The V and J ends lost 2 bases and 5 bases, in that order; junction bases with no gene match: 8. The CDR3 reads CASSYRTGGQETQYF. In DNA form, the CDR3 reads TGTGCCAGCAGTTACCGGACAGGTGGGCAGGAGACCCAGTACTTC.

V and J are TRBV7-3 and TRBJ2-1; 10 bases are shared with TRBD2. V lost 7 bases to trimming and J lost 0 bases; unmatched junction nucleotides: 9. This CDR3 is built from 17 residues. Germline assignment: CDR1 SGHTA and CDR2 FQGTGA. The CDR3 DNA sequence: TGTGCCAGCACCCGGACTAGCGGTCCAAGCTCCTACAATGAGCAGTTCTTC. Translating gives CASTRTSGPSSYNEQFF. The full variable domain, rest sourced from reference TRBV7-3 and TRBJ2-1, is GAGVSQTPSNKVTEKGKYVELRCDPISGHTALYWYRQSLGQGPEFLIYFQGTGAADDSGLPNDRFFAVRPEGSVSTLKIQRTERGDSAVYLCASTRTSGPSSYNEQFFGPGTRLTVL.

The chain recombines TRBV27 with TRBJ2-7, with a tentative D call TRBD1 (5 bases). Deletions cut 4 bases from V and 2 bases from J, with 12 bases between. The CDR3 totals 14 residues. CDR1 and CDR2 from the germline V gene are MNHEY and SMNVEV (reference sequence). Here the CDR3 DNA reads TGTGCCAGCAGTTCCCGGACATTCGCCTACGAGCAGTACTTC. This translates into CASSSRTFAYEQYF.

The chain recombines TRBV28 with TRBJ1-2; weak D call: TRBD1 (5 bases). The CDR3 is 16 amino acids. V shed 1 base and J shed 4 bases, with 16 bases lying between them. Germline values: CDR1 MDHEN, CDR2 SYDVKM. The CDR3 spells CASSLSGVFGPYGYTF. In DNA form, the CDR3 reads TGTGCCAGCAGTTTATCGGGGGTATTCGGTCCCTATGGCTACACCTTC.

The chain combines TRBV5-6 with TRBJ2-3; 11 bases line up with TRBD2. Germline values: CDR1 SGHDT, CDR2 YYEEEE. The CDR3 totals 15 residues. V shed 0 bases and J 4 bases; nucleotides not matched to a gene: 1. The DNA for the CDR3 is TGTGCCAGCAGCTTGGGTAGCGGGGGGGCAGATACGCAGTATTTT. Translation gives CASSLGSGGADTQYF.

This sequence joins TRBV2 and TRBJ1-4; TRBD1 might be the D (5 bases). Germline V lookup: CDR1 SNHLY, CDR2 FYNNEI. The CDR3 is 15 amino acids. Trimming removed 10 bases at V and 2 bases at J, with 17 bases between. CDR3 in amino acids: CATLRGYDTNEKLFF. The CDR3 DNA reads as TGTGCCACCCTCCGGGGGTACGACACTAATGAAAAACTGTTTTTT.

The chain is built from TRBV4-1 and TRBJ1-2; 11 positions match TRBD1. Per germline, CDR1 MGHRA and CDR2 YSYEKL. This CDR3 comprises 15 residues. The V and J ends lost 4 bases and 8 bases, in that order; junction bases with no gene match: 9. In DNA form, the CDR3 reads TGCGCCAGCAGCCTCCGGACAGGGGGCTCTCCGGGCTACACCTTC. It specifies CASSLRTGGSPGYTF.

The chain has TRBV7-9 and TRBJ1-6; D unclear. CDR1 is SEHNR, CDR2 FQNEAQ, per germline (reference sequence). V lost 3 bases and J 9 bases, leaving 15 bases between the germline ends. The CDR3 is 15 amino acids. This CDR3 reads CASSFFAGAGSPLHF. For the CDR3, the DNA is TGTGCCAGCAGCTTCTTTGCAGGAGCGGGTTCACCCCTCCACTTT.

The chain has TRBV30 and TRBJ2-2; D is undetermined. The CDR3 consists of 13 residues. Between the trimmed V and J ends, which lost 1 base and 4 bases, there was a span of 7 bases. CDR1 GTSNPN and CDR2 SVGIG come from the germline V gene (reference sequence). In nucleotides, the CDR3 is TGTGCCTGGAGTGGAGGTATCACCGGGGAGCTGTTTTTT. Translating it yields CAWSGGITGELFF.

This chain uses TRBV23-1 with TRBJ1-6, with TRBD1 identical over 10 bases. TRBV23-1 is an open reading frame, and its role is uncertain. This CDR3 is 15 amino acids long. Trimming took 2 bases from V and 9 from J; bases not matched to a gene: 4. The CDR3 DNA reads TGCGCCAGCAGTCAAGGGGGACAGGGGCTTTCACCCCTCCACTTT. Translated, it gives CASSQGGQGLSPLHF.

In this sample, this clone turned up once. The chain combines TRBV30 with TRBJ2-6, with 8 bases lining up with TRBD1. Germline V CDR1 and CDR2: GTSNPN, SVGIG (reference sequence). J gave up 3 bases and V 8 bases, and 9 bases lay outside the gene matches. The CDR3 loop spans 15 amino acids. CDR3 in DNA: TGTGCCCGCGACAGGGGAGAGCGTGGGGCCAACGTCCTGACTTTC. As protein: CARDRGERGANVLTF.

This clone was detected once. V and J are TRBV9 and TRBJ1-3; D is unresolved. Germline V CDR1 and CDR2: SGDLS, YYNGEE. The CDR3 runs 15 residues. V was pared by 0 bases and J by 3 bases, with 10 bases between. The DNA for the CDR3 is TGTGCCAGCAGCGTAGGGAGGGCTGGTGGAAACACCATATATTTT. Its protein product is CASSVGRAGGNTIYF.

This clone was seen a single time. V gene TRBV27 combines with J gene TRBJ2-7; 9 bases line up with TRBD1. J lost 2 bases, V lost 7 bases, and 9 bases had no gene match. This CDR3 has 15 residues. CDR1 and CDR2 from the germline V gene are MNHEY and SMNVEV (reference sequence). CDR3 sequence reads: CASTPLGQGAYEQYF. CDR3 DNA: TGTGCCAGCACCCCCCTGGGACAGGGAGCCTACGAGCAGTACTTC.

V gene TRBV6-1 combines with J gene TRBJ1-2; D may be TRBD1 (5 bases). The ends were cut back, 5 bases at V and 3 bases at J, with 10 bases in the middle. Looked up from germline, CDR1 is MNHNS and CDR2 is SASEGT. The CDR3 has 13 amino acids. CDR3 DNA: TGTGCCAGCAGTTTACAGGAATACTATGGCTACACCTTC. Protein sequence: CASSLQEYYGYTF.

This chain links TRBV6-8 with TRBJ1-5; D is ambiguous. CDR1 MNHGY and CDR2 SAAAGT come from the germline V gene. The CDR3 is made up of 14 amino acids. The V gene lost 6 bases and the J gene lost 5 bases, with 14 bases spanning the gap. As DNA, the CDR3 is TGTGCCAGCAGCCCAGATGACGGAGATCAGCCCCAGCATTTT. This translates into CASSPDDGDQPQHF.

The chain uses TRBV18 and TRBJ2-6; 7 positions agree with TRBD1. The CDR3 has 17 residues. The V and J ends lost 3 bases and 2 bases, in that order; junction bases with no gene match: 7. Germline V gene lookup returns CDR1 KGHSH and CDR2 LQKENI. The DNA for the CDR3 is TGTGCCAGCTCACCCCTAGGTACAGGGGCTGGGGCCAACGTCCTGACTTTC. Amino acids: CASSPLGTGAGANVLTF.

This chain links TRBV5-4 with TRBJ1-2, with D hard to call. The germline V gene has CDR1 SGHNT and CDR2 YYREEE (reference sequence). Trimming removed 1 base from V and 0 bases from J, with 13 bases in between. This CDR3 comprises 16 residues. The CDR3 coding sequence is TGTGCCAGCAGCTTGCCAGGCAGTACTTCTAACTATGGCTACACCTTC. Amino acid sequence: CASSLPGSTSNYGYTF.

This sequence joins TRBV15 and TRBJ1-1, with D perhaps matching TRBD1 (5 bases). CDR3 size: 13 residues. Germline V gives CDR1 LNHNV, CDR2 YYDKDF (reference sequence). Trimming took off 0 bases at V and 8 bases at J, with 10 bases between the two ends. In DNA form, the CDR3 reads TGTGCCACCAGCAGAGATATCGGGGGGGAAGCTTTCTTT. Translating gives CATSRDIGGEAFF.

This rearrangement joins TRBV29-1 to TRBJ2-7; possible D gene TRBD2, 6 bases. V lost 6 bases to trimming and J lost 7 bases, with 16 bases between them. The CDR3 loop spans 12 amino acids. Germline CDR1 reads SQVTM; CDR2 reads ANQGSEA. The CDR3 protein is CSVGRVAEEQYF. CDR3 nucleotide sequence: TGCAGCGTCGGGAGAGTAGCGGAAGAGCAGTACTTC.

This chain links TRBV6-5 with TRBJ2-2; D might be TRBD2 (5 bases). V lost 4 bases and J 3 bases, leaving 15 bases between the germline ends. Looked up from germline, CDR1 is MNHEY and CDR2 is SVGAGI. The CDR3 has 16 amino acids. CDR3 residues: CASSSPAEGDTGELFF. In DNA form, the CDR3 reads TGTGCCAGCAGTTCCCCTGCAGAGGGCGACACCGGGGAGCTGTTTTTT.

This clone was seen only once. The chain joins TRBV28 to TRBJ2-3; 16 bases map to TRBD2. The ends lost 3 bases at V and 5 bases at J; junction bases unmatched: 17. The CDR3 totals 21 residues. CDR1 is MDHEN, CDR2 SYDVKM, per germline. The CDR3 bases are TGTGCCAGCAGTTTCTTAGGTCCAGGAGGGACTAGCGGGGGGGCCATAGATACGCAGTATTTT. Its protein product is CASSFLGPGGTSGGAIDTQYF.

Of note for this clone: One end of the junction fails to match germline, which may point to a read error. The J gene is TRBJ1-2, the V gene TRBV5-1; D not certain. In germline, CDR1 is SGHRS, CDR2 YFSETQ. This CDR3 spans 13 amino acids. CDR3 in DNA: TGCGCCAGCACCTTGGACCGCGCAGGAGGCTACACCTTC. Protein product: CASTLDRAGGYTF.

This chain links TRBV9 with TRBJ1-2, with D possibly being TRBD1 (6 bases). The CDR3 loop spans 15 amino acids. Trimming stripped 0 bases from V and 6 bases from J, with 15 bases between. Per the germline V gene, CDR1 is SGDLS and CDR2 is YYNGEE. The CDR3 nucleotides read TGTGCCAGCAGCGTAGGTCAGGGGCGGGTAAATGGCTACACCTTC. This encodes CASSVGQGRVNGYTF.

This chain uses TRBV7-9 with TRBJ1-1; no firm D call. Trimming removed 1 base at V and 1 base at J, with 4 bases between. The CDR3 consists of 13 residues. The germline V gene has CDR1 SEHNR and CDR2 FQNEAQ (reference sequence). CDR3 in amino acids: CASSLVANTEAFF. The DNA for the CDR3 is TGTGCCAGCAGCTTAGTAGCGAACACTGAAGCTTTCTTT.

The chain joins TRBV6-6 to TRBJ1-3; no clear D gene. The germline V gene encodes CDR1 MNHNY and CDR2 SVGAGI (reference sequence). V lost 0 bases and J 1 base, leaving 10 bases between the germline ends. This CDR3 region has 16 residues. The CDR3 loop is CASSYSQVISGNTIYF. The CDR3, as DNA: TGTGCCAGCAGTTACTCCCAGGTTATTTCTGGAAACACCATATATTTT.